The table lists the clone carrying this TCR beta chain with many counts. This specimen belongs to a study of T cell repertoires in cytomegalovirus infection. TCRdb recomputed calls from the reads with MiXCR, one row per CDR3 protein. The sample holds 250,000 to 300,000 distinct CDR3 sequences, roughly 13% seen once. V lost 0 bases and J lost 4, with 10 bases in between. This CDR3 is 15 amino acids long. Looked up from germline, CDR1 is MNHEY and CDR2 is SVGEGT. Specimen: PBMCs. The chain has TRBV6-2 or TRBV6-3 and TRBJ2-1; no definite D call. This receptor was obtained from a human donor in good health (CMV status not recorded). Some clones in this sample may be carry-over from other donors' samples. The CDR3 nucleotides read TGTGCCAGCAGTTACTCGACCGGCAGTTACAATGAGCAGTTCTTC. It is translated as CASSYSTGSYNEQFF.